This TCR beta chain is drawn from a study of blood T cell repertoires in COVID-19. Study background: The United States, Italy and Spain supplied acute and convalescent COVID-19 samples. Sources were T cells, B-cell-depleted T cells, or PBMCs; the material itself was cDNA or gDNA.

This clone was seen more than once but under ten times. Authors' processing steps: Scientists estimated how many nucleated cells there were by amplifying reference gene primers. Clones were sequenced by immunoSEQ multiplex PCR, and TCRdb holds only the in-frame ones, with some missing. That table is the source of V, J and clone size, and D and trimming were worked out from the DNA. Among 200,000 to 250,000 clones listed, about 80% were seen once. During active infection, Seattle patients enrolled and were then monitored through disease. Germline-derived CDR1 and CDR2 are LGHDT and YNNKEL (reference sequence). The CDR3 is 13 amino acids. Trimming left V 3 bases short and J 5 bases short, with 10 bases between.

This sequence originates from a woman older than 75 with COVID-19, enrolled during active disease. Sequenced material: peripheral blood. The chain links TRBV3-1 (or the pseudogene TRBV3-2) to TRBJ1-1, with a possible D match to TRBD1 (5 bases). For the CDR3, the DNA is TGTGCCAGCAGCCACGACCCAGGGACTGAAGCTTTCTTT. Protein sequence: CASSHDPGTEAFF.